This is a list of T cell receptor beta chains from one sample in a study of T cell responses to AZD1222 COVID-19 vaccine. Sequencing used immunoSEQ multiplex PCR; TCRdb keeps in-frame clones, though not all of them. The sample yields some 130,000 clones, about 87% seen once. The sequenced sample was peripheral blood, obtained on day 0 of AZD1222 vaccination. The origin of the receptors is an adult in good health. Each CDR3 is given with its conserved first and last residue. D genes are given only for firm matches. Part of the rows lack a size; the others show once, few, many or a class for expanded clones.

CASSVGDGPVGYTF TGTGCCAGCAGCGTAGGAGACGGCCCTGTAGGCTACACCTTC few TRBJ1-2 TRBV9 .
CASSWIPVEQFF TGTGCCAGCAGTTGGATCCCAGTTGAGCAGTTCTTC . TRBJ2-1 TRBV27 .
CASSLTRDYSYEQYF TGCGCCAGCAGCCTCACCCGGGACTACTCCTACGAGCAGTACTTC once TRBJ2-7 TRBV4-1 TRBD2
CASSSTGTIRNTIYF TGTGCCAGCAGTTCAACCGGGACAATCCGAAACACCATATATTTT once TRBJ1-3 TRBV6-2/TRBV6-3 .
CASSASRNNEQFF TGTGCCAGCAGTGCCTCCAGAAACAATGAGCAGTTCTTC once TRBJ2-1 TRBV6-4 .
CASSIGNRGDQETQYF TGTGCCAGTAGTATAGGTAACAGGGGAGACCAAGAGACCCAGTACTTC . TRBJ2-5 TRBV19 TRBD1
CASSIGASGYTF TGTGCCAGCAGCATAGGGGCGAGTGGCTACACCTTC . TRBJ1-2 TRBV5-6 .
CASSQDWGMNTEAFF TGTGCCAGCAGCCAAGATTGGGGCATGAACACTGAAGCTTTCTTT . TRBJ1-1 TRBV14 .
CASSLREANTEAFF TGTGCCAGCAGCCTCAGAGAGGCGAACACTGAAGCTTTCTTT . TRBJ1-1 TRBV14 .
CASSLSSGQETQYF TGCGCCAGCAGCTTGTCCAGCGGCCAAGAGACCCAGTACTTC . TRBJ2-5 TRBV5-1 .
CASSPGTSAYEQYF TGTGCCAGCAGCCCTGGGACTAGTGCCTACGAGCAGTACTTC . TRBJ2-7 TRBV7-6 TRBD2
CASSLVPRGAFGSTDTQYF TGTGCCAGCAGCTTAGTACCGCGCGGGGCCTTCGGTAGCACAGATACGCAGTATTTT . TRBJ2-3 TRBV7-2 .
CASSAGGAYSNQPQHF TGTGCCAGCAGTGCGGGGGGGGCTTATAGCAATCAGCCCCAGCATTTT . TRBJ1-5 TRBV28 .
CSVGGVPGQGVGGYTF TGCAGCGTTGGAGGAGTCCCGGGACAGGGAGTCGGAGGCTACACCTTC . TRBJ1-2 TRBV29-1 TRBD1
CATSRVGNSNQPQHF TGTGCCACCAGCCGCGTGGGAAATAGCAATCAGCCCCAGCATTTT . TRBJ1-5 TRBV15 .
CASSSTGGLTEAFF TGCGCCAGCAGCTCGACAGGGGGCTTAACTGAAGCTTTCTTT . TRBJ1-1 TRBV10-1 TRBD1
CASSPPTNTGELFF TGTGCCAGCTCACCACCCACGAACACCGGGGAGCTGTTTTTT . TRBJ2-2 TRBV18 .